This T cell receptor (beta chain) was sequenced during a study of CD8 T cells in Susac syndrome (dated by TCRdb to 2018 to 2020). For context, the study as a whole: Of the Susac syndrome patients who were sequenced, roughly eight were in clinical remission while more than five had clinically active disease. Susac syndrome patients were therapy-naive, on corticosteroids (some also receiving IVIg), or on IVIg alone at blood withdrawal. The study used repertoire sequencing to test whether antigen drove CD8+ T cell activation and differentiation in Susac syndrome. The paper as a whole reports these results and caveats: The number of individuals in the TCR sequencing and HLA analysis was acknowledged as relatively small. No clonal expansion was detected in the CD4+ T cell repertoire of Susac syndrome patients.

As regards this clonotype: No cognate antigen has been identified for it. Base-call qualities are not available, and no considerably larger clone is one nucleotide away.

RNA was extracted using the RNeasy kit, and roughly 0.45 to 1 ug of the RNA was reverse transcribed with random hexamers. The immunoSEQ multiplex PCR assay, covering 54 Vbeta and 13 Jbeta segments, was used to amplify TCR beta CDR3 regions. PCR amplification bias was corrected by using a synthetic template baseline for primer optimization and computational correction. The authors' pipeline ran thus. Reads were annotated to V, D and J genes according to IMGT and were analyzed with immunoSEQ Analyzer, with only productive sequences retained. To calculate clonality, Shannon entropy was normalized by log2 of the number of productive unique sequences and then subtracted from one. For each patient and control, public and private clones were evaluated within the 100 most prevalent clones. Clones were defined as Susac-specific when absent from the healthy and MS cohorts, from about a thousand published viral clones and from other ImmuneACCESS disease sequences. TCRdb reanalyzed the raw reads on its own, using fastp at Q25 for trimming and MiXCR for clone calling, and kept in-frame beta chains. Duplicate CDR3 protein sequences are folded into a single record with the most common DNA and genes. The V and J calls, along with clone size, are taken from TCRdb and not from the paper's own processing. For this sample the table gives more than 150,000 distinct CDR3 sequences, of which around 95% were detected only once. The biggest ten clones account for approximately 0.1% of the sample.

For this chain, trimming is 2 bases at the V end and 8 bases at the J end, and the number of junction bases without a gene match is 10. CDR3 length: 17 amino acids, cysteine to phenylalanine. The only DNA kept is the CDR3, 51 bases in frame from the first base. CDR1 and CDR2, per the germline V gene, are SGDLS and YYNGEE. Peripheral blood CD8+ and CD4+ T cells from healthy donors, Susac syndrome patients and multiple sclerosis patients were profiled using high-throughput TCR beta sequencing. Recently defined diagnostic criteria for definite or probable disease were met by the Susac syndrome patients. CD8+ TEMRA cells were enriched by FACS, while bulk CD8+ and CD4+ T cells were purified by magnetic negative isolation. Blood was drawn into EDTA tubes, processed within 24 hours, and PBMCs were isolated by density gradient centrifugation. PBMCs destined for TCR sequencing were cryopreserved in liquid nitrogen and later thawed in a 37 °C water bath. The sorted or isolated CD4+, CD8+ and CD8+ TEMRA cells had a purity of 90% or higher.

The chain is assembled from TRBV9 and TRBJ2-1, with 13 bases matching TRBD2. The TCR was taken from a human donor with Susac syndrome. Sequencing input: CD4+ T cells from PBMCs. The nucleotide sequence is TGTGCCAGCAGCGTTGGACTAGCGGGGGCCCGGGGGTATGAGCAGTTCTTC. This codes for CASSVGLAGARGYEQFF.